Shown below are 2 T cell receptor beta chains from a single sample sequenced in a study of blood T cell repertoires in COVID-19. Some clones are missing from TCRdb's copy, which holds only in-frame ones; the method was immunoSEQ multiplex PCR. The sample has 65,000 to 85,000 clones; about 80% are singletons. The specimen was peripheral blood. These receptors were taken from a man aged 45-65 years with active or convalescent COVID-19.

The V call is TRBV24-1, the J call TRBJ1-4, with TRBD1 as a possible D gene (6 bases). Between the trimmed V and J ends, which lost 7 bases and 4 bases, there was a span of 9 bases. There are 13 residues in the CDR3. Germline V CDR1 and CDR2: KGHDR, SFDVKD. DNA of the CDR3: TGTGCCACCAGAGACAGGTTTAATGAAAAACTGTTTTTT. Translating gives CATRDRFNEKLFF.

The chain couples TRBV20-1 to TRBJ2-7; D may be TRBD2 (5 bases). Trimming pared 5 bases from V and 6 bases from J, leaving 11 bases between. This CDR3 has 11 residues. Germline V lookup: CDR1 DFQATT, CDR2 SNEGSKA (reference sequence). The chain's CDR3 is CSAVEGGEQYF. The CDR3 DNA is TGCAGTGCTGTCGAGGGTGGCGAGCAGTACTTC.